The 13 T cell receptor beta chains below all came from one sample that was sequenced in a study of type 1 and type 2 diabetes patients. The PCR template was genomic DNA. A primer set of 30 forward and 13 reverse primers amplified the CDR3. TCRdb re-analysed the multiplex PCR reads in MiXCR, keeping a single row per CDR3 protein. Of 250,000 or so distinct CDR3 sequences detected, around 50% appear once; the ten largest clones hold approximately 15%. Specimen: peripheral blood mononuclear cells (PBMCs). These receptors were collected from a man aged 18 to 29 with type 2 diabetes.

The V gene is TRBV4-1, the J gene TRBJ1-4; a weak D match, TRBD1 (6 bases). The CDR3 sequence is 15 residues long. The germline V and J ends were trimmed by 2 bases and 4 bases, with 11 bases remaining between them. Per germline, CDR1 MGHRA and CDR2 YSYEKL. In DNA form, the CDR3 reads TGCGCCAGCAGCCAACCTGACAGGAATAATGAAAAACTGTTTTTT. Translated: CASSQPDRNNEKLFF.

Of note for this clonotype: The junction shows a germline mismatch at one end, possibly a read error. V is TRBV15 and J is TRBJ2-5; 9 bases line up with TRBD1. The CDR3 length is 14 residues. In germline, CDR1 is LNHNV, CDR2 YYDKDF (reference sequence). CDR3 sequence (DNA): TGTGCCACCAGCACGGGACAGGGTGAAGAGTCCCAGTACTTC. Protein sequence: CATSTGQGEESQYF.

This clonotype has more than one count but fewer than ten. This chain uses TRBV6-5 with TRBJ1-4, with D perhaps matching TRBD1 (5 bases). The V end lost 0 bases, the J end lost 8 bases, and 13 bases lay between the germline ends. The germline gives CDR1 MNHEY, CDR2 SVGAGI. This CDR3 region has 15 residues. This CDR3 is CASSYSGGAGEKLFF. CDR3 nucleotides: TGTGCCAGCAGTTACTCCGGCGGGGCGGGCGAAAAACTGTTTTTT.

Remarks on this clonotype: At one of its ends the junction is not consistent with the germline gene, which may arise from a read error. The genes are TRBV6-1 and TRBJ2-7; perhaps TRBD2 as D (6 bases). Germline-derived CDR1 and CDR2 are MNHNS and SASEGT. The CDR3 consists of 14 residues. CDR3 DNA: TGTGCCAGCAGAGAAGCGGGTCCCCTCTACGAGCAGTACTTC. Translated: CASREAGPLYEQYF.

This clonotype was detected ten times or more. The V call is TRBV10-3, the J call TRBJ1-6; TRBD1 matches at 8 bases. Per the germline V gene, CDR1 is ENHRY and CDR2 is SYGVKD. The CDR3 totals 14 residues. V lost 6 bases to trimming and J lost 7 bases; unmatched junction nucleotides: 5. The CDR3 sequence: CAIRGQGQNSPLHF. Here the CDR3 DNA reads TGTGCCATCAGAGGACAGGGACAAAATTCACCCCTCCACTTT.

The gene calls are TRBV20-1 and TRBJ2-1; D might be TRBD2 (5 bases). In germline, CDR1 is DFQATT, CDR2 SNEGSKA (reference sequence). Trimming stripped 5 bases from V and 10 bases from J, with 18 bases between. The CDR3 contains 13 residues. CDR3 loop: CSAGFEGGLEQFF. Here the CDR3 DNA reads TGCAGTGCTGGGTTCGAGGGCGGGCTCGAGCAGTTCTTC.

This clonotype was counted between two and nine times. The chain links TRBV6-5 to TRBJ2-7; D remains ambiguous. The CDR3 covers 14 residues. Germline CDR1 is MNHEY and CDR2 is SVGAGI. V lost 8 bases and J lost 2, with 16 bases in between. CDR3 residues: CASPRTLSTYEQYF. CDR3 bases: TGTGCCAGCCCCAGGACCTTATCTACCTACGAGCAGTACTTC.

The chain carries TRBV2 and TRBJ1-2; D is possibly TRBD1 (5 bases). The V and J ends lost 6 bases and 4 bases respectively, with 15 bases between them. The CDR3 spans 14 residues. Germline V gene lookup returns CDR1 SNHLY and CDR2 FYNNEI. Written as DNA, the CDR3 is TGTGCCAGCAGGGAGGGGTCAGACTTCTATGGCTACACCTTC. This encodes CASREGSDFYGYTF.

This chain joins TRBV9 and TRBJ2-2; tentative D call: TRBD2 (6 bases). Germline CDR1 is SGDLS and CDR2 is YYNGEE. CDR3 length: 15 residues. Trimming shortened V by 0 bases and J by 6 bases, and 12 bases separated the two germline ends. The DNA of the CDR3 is TGTGCCAGCAGCGTAGAGGGATGGGGGGCCGGGGAGCTGTTTTTT. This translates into CASSVEGWGAGELFF.

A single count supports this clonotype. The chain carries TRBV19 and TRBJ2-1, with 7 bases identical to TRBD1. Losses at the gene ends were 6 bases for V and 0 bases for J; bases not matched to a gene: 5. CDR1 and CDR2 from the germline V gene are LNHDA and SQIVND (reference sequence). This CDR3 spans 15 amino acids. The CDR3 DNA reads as TGTGCCAGTAGATCGGGACAGAGCTCCTACAATGAGCAGTTCTTC. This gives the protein CASRSGQSSYNEQFF. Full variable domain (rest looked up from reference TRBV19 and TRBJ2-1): DGGITQSPKYLFRKEGQNVTLSCEQNLNHDAMYWYRQDPGQGLRLIYYSQIVNDFQKGDIAEGYSVSREKKESFPLTVTSAQKNPTAFYLCASRSGQSSYNEQFFGPGTRLTVL.

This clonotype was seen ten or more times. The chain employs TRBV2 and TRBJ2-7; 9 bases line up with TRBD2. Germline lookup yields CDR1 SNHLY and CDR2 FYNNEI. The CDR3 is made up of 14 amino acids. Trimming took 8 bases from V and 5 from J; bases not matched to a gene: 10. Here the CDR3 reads CASRIAGVPHEQYF. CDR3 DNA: TGTGCCAGCCGAATAGCGGGAGTGCCCCACGAGCAGTACTTC.

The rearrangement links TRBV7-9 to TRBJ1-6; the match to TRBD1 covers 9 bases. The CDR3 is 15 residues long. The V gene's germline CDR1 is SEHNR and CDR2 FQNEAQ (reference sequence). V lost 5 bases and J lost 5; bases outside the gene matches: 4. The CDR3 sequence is CASSLQGAHNSPLHF. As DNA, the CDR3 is TGTGCCAGCAGCCTACAGGGGGCGCATAATTCACCCCTCCACTTT.

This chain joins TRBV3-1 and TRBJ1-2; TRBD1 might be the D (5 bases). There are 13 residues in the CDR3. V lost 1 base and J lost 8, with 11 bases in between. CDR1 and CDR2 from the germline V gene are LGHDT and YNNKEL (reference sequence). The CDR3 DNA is TGTGCCAGCAGCCAAGTTGTGGGGGACGGCTACACCTTC. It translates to CASSQVVGDGYTF. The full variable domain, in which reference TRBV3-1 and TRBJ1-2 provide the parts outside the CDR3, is DTAVSQTPKYLVTQMGNDKSIKCEQNLGHDTMYWYKQDSKKFLKIMFSYNNKELIINETVPNRFSPKSPDKAHLNLHINSLELGDSAVYFCASSQVVGDGYTFGSGTRLTVV.